The source of this T cell receptor (beta chain) is a study of radiotherapy plus CTLA-4 blockade in lung cancer. Only one count was recorded for this clone. The protocol was immunoSEQ multiplex PCR, while the TCRdb copy is restricted to in-frame clones and leaves out a portion. The sample records approximately 52,000 clones, roughly 77% being singletons. Trimming took 1 base from V and 3 from J, leaving 10 bases between them. Germline lookup yields CDR1 SGHTA and CDR2 FQGNSA. This CDR3 comprises 15 residues. The sequence derives from a human donor with non-small cell lung cancer whose response to radiotherapy plus ipilimumab could not be evaluated. The material sequenced was peripheral blood, taken from a patient treated with radiotherapy plus ipilimumab. This chain uses TRBV7-2 with TRBJ2-1, with a weak D call TRBD2 (5 bases). CDR3: CASSLGGSLYNEQFF. The CDR3 nucleotides read TGTGCCAGCAGCTTAGGAGGGTCTCTCTACAATGAGCAGTTCTTC.